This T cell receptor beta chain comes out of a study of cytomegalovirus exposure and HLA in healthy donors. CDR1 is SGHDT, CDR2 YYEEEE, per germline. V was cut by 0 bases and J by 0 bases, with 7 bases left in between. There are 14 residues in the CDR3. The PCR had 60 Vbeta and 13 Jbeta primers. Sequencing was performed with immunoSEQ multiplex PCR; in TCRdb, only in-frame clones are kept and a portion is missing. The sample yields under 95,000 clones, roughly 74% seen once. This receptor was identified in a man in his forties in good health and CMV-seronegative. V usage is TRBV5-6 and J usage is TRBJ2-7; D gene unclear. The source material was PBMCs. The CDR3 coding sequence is TGTGCCAGCAGCTTGGTACAGAGCTCCTACGAGCAGTACTTC. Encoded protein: CASSLVQSSYEQYF.